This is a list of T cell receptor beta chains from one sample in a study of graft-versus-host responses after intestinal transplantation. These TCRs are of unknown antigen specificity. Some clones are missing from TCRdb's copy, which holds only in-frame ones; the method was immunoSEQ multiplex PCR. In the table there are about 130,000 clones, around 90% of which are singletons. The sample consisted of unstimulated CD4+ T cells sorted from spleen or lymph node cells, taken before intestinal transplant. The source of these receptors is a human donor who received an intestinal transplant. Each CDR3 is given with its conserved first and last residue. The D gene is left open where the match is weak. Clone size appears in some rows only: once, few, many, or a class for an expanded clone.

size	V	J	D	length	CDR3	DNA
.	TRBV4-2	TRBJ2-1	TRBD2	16	CASSQEASGTLNEQFF	TGTGCCAGCAGCCAAGAGGCTAGCGGGACCCTCAATGAGCAGTTCTTC
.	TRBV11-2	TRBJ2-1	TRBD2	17	CASSLVGAGSSYNEQFF	TGTGCCAGCAGCTTAGTAGGAGCGGGGTCTTCCTACAATGAGCAGTTCTTC
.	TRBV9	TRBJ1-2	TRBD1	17	CASSATGARPKRYGYTF	TGTGCCAGCAGCGCCACAGGGGCCCGGCCCAAAAGATATGGCTACACCTTC
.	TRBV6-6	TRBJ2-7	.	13	CASTEEGRAEQYF	TGTGCCAGCACCGAGGAGGGAAGGGCCGAGCAGTACTTC
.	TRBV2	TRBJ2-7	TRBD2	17	CASSELLLAGGSYEQYF	TGTGCCAGCAGTGAACTGTTGCTAGCGGGAGGGTCCTACGAGCAGTACTTC
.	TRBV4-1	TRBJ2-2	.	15	CASSQDRLETGELFF	TGCGCCAGCAGCCAAGACCGACTTGAGACCGGGGAGCTGTTTTTT
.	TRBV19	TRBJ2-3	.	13	CASSTAGPDTQYF	TGTGCCAGTAGTACCGCAGGCCCAGATACGCAGTATTTT
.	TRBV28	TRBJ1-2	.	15	CASSFPKTGNYGYTF	TGTGCCAGCAGTTTCCCTAAAACTGGGAACTATGGCTACACCTTC
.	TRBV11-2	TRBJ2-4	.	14	CASRSSGLRHIQYF	TGTGCCAGCAGATCCTCAGGGCTACGGCACATTCAGTACTTC
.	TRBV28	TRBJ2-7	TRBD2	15	CASSLGTSETYEQYF	TGTGCCAGCAGTTTGGGGACTAGCGAAACCTACGAGCAGTACTTC
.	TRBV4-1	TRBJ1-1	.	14	CASSPGGLNTEAFF	TGCGCCAGCAGTCCGGGGGGGCTGAACACTGAAGCTTTCTTT
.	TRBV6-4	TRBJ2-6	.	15	CASSPEGAGANVLTF	TGTGCCAGCAGCCCCGAGGGGGCTGGGGCCAACGTCCTGACTTTC
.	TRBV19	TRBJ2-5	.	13	CASSIGLKETQYF	TGTGCCAGTAGTATAGGGCTAAAAGAGACCCAGTACTTC
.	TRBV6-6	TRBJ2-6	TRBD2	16	CASRGGAPAGANVLTF	TGTGCCAGCCGGGGGGGGGCGCCCGCTGGGGCCAACGTCCTGACTTTC
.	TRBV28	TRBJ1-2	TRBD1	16	CASSLGALGQGYGYTF	TGTGCCAGCAGTTTGGGAGCCTTAGGACAGGGGTATGGCTACACCTTC
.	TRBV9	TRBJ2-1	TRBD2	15	CASSVGGGTYNEQFF	TGTGCCAGCAGCGTAGGCGGGGGGACCTACAATGAGCAGTTCTTC
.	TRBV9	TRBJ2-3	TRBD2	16	CASSVEAGGHTDTQYF	TGTGCCAGCAGCGTAGAGGCGGGGGGTCACACAGATACGCAGTATTTT
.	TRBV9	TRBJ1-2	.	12	CASSPHRDGYTF	TGTGCCAGCAGCCCCCACAGGGATGGCTACACCTTC
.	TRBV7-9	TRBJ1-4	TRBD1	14	CASSITGTDEKLFF	TGTGCCAGCAGCATAACCGGGACAGATGAAAAACTGTTTTTT
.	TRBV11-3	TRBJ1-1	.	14	CASSPSGINTEAFF	TGTGCCAGCAGCCCCAGTGGGATTAACACTGAAGCTTTCTTT
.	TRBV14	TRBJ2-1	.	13	CASSQGGSNEQFF	TGCGCCAGCAGCCAAGGGGGGAGCAATGAGCAGTTCTTC
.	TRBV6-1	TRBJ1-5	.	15	CASSGAGLGNQPQHF	TGTGCCAGCAGTGGAGCAGGGTTGGGGAATCAGCCCCAGCATTTT
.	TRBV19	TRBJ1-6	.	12	CASSISASPLHF	TGTGCCAGTAGTATTTCAGCCTCACCCCTCCACTTT
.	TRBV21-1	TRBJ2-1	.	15	CASSISTGVHNEQFF	TGTGCCAGCAGCATCTCAACAGGTGTGCACAATGAGCAGTTCTTC
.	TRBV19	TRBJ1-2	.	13	CASSIETVYGYTF	TGTGCCAGTAGTATAGAGACAGTCTATGGCTACACCTTC
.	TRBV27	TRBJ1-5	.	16	CASSAITGGYNQPQHF	TGTGCCAGCAGTGCCATTACAGGAGGATACAATCAGCCCCAGCATTTT
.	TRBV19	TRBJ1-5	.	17	CASSIEGTAYSNQPQHF	TGTGCCAGTAGTATAGAAGGGACTGCTTATAGCAATCAGCCCCAGCATTTT
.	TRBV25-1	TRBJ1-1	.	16	CASSEKLGTYGTEAFF	TGTGCCAGCAGTGAGAAGTTGGGAACGTATGGGACTGAAGCTTTCTTT
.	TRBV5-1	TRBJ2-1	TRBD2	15	CASSLLAESRNEQFF	TGCGCCAGCAGCTTGCTAGCGGAGTCGAGGAATGAGCAGTTCTTC
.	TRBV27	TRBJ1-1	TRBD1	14	CASSHRGVVGQAFF	TGTGCCAGCAGTCACAGGGGAGTAGTAGGACAGGCTTTCTTT
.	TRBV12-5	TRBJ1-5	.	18	CASGLGVRVRRSNQPQHF	TGTGCTAGTGGTTTGGGCGTCCGGGTGAGAAGGAGCAATCAGCCCCAGCATTTT
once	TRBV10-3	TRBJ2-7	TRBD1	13	CAITGTGRGEQYF	TGTGCCATCACCGGGACAGGGAGAGGCGAGCAGTACTTC
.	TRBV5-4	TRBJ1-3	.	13	CASQQFSGNTIYF	TGTGCCTCCCAACAGTTCTCTGGAAACACCATATATTTT